One and the same sample provided the 29 T cell receptor beta chains below, sequenced in a study of T cells in localized non-small cell lung cancer. TCRdb keeps only in-frame clones here, not all; method: immunoSEQ multiplex PCR. Altogether some 51,000 clones are present, about nine tenths being singletons, with the ten largest covering about 4.8%. Specimen: peripheral blood, collected before any cancer treatment. The source is a woman aged 40-75 years with stage I lung adenocarcinoma.

The rearrangement uses TRBV7-6 and TRBJ2-3; D gene uncertain. The ends were cut back, 1 base at V and 0 bases at J, with 8 bases in the middle. The CDR3 consists of 15 residues. Germline V gene lookup returns CDR1 SGHVS and CDR2 FNYEAQ. CDR3 amino acids: CASSLGLPSTDTQYF. The CDR3, as DNA: TGTGCCAGCAGCTTAGGGCTACCTAGCACAGATACGCAGTATTTT. The full variable domain, with the rest looked up from reference TRBV7-6 and TRBJ2-3, is GAGVSQSPRYKVTKRGQDVALRCDPISGHVSLYWYRQALGQGPEFLTYFNYEAQQDKSGLPNDRFSAERPEGSISTLTIQRTEQRDSAMYRCASSLGLPSTDTQYFGPGTRLTVL.

The chain links TRBV14 to TRBJ1-4; perhaps TRBD1 as D (5 bases). From germline, CDR1 is SGHDN and CDR2 FVKESK. V lost 1 base, J lost 8 bases, and 17 bases lay in between. CDR3 length: 16 amino acids. In DNA, the CDR3 is TGTGCCAGCAGCCAAGGAATACATCCAGGGAACGAAAAACTGTTTTTT. It is translated as CASSQGIHPGNEKLFF.

This rearrangement joins TRBV29-1 to TRBJ2-7; possibly TRBD2 for D (7 bases). Germline-derived CDR1 and CDR2 are SQVTM and ANQGSEA. V dropped 3 bases and J dropped 4 bases, with 13 bases sitting between them. The CDR3 is 13 amino acids. The CDR3 sequence: CSVEGGGSYEQYF. Written as DNA, the CDR3 is TGCAGCGTTGAGGGGGGGGGCTCGTACGAGCAGTACTTC.

V usage is TRBV19 and J usage is TRBJ2-1; no clear D. CDR3 length: 10 residues. Trimming left V 5 bases short and J 9 bases short, with 5 bases between. CDR1 is LNHDA, CDR2 SQIVND, per germline (reference sequence). The DNA of the CDR3 is TGTGCCAGTAGTTCGGGTGAGCAGTTCTTC. It is translated as CASSSGEQFF.

The V and J genes are TRBV2 and TRBJ1-4; 9 bases agree with TRBD1. Germline CDR1 is SNHLY and CDR2 is FYNNEI. J lost 5 bases, V lost 6 bases, and 7 bases had no gene match. This CDR3 has 15 amino acids. In DNA form, the CDR3 reads TGTGCCAGCAGCCGGGACAGGGACCTAAATGAAAAACTGTTTTTT. Translated, it gives CASSRDRDLNEKLFF.

To note about this clone: No DNA is shown, since the ends of the CDR3 on it are uncertain; the CDR3 is the one TCRdb lists. V usage is TRBV12-5 and J usage is TRBJ1-5; the listed D gene, TRBD1, was not tested against the DNA. Germline V gene data show CDR1 as LGHNT and CDR2 as FRNRAP. Inclusive of both ends, the CDR3 amounts to 13 amino acids. CDR3: CASGFGSGQPQHF.

The chain carries TRBV4-2 and TRBJ2-1; the D is unclear. The CDR3 is made up of 14 amino acids. V was trimmed by 0 bases and J by 9 bases, leaving 12 bases between them. From germline, CDR1 is LGHNA and CDR2 YNFKEQ. The CDR3: CASSQESYRFEQFF. DNA of the CDR3: TGTGCCAGCAGCCAAGAATCTTACCGGTTTGAGCAGTTCTTC.

The chain joins TRBV7-2 to TRBJ2-5, with TRBD2 matching over 10 bases. The CDR3 covers 15 residues. The J segment lost 5 bases and the V segment lost 5 bases, leaving 8 bases of the junction unmatched. Looked up from germline, CDR1 is SGHTA and CDR2 is FQGNSA. The CDR3 loop is CASSESGGAQETQYF. CDR3 coding DNA: TGTGCCAGCAGCGAGAGCGGGGGGGCTCAGGAGACCCAGTACTTC.

The chain has TRBV2 and TRBJ2-1; D possibly uses TRBD1 or TRBD2 (5 bases each). The CDR3 runs to 14 residues. The V gene lost 4 bases and the J gene lost 2 bases, with 9 bases spanning the gap. Per germline, CDR1 SNHLY and CDR2 FYNNEI. CDR3 loop: CASSGRGPYNEQFF. CDR3 DNA sequence: TGTGCCAGCAGTGGTAGGGGACCCTACAATGAGCAGTTCTTC.

This clone came up once. The chain recombines TRBV29-1 with TRBJ1-2, with D possibly TRBD1 on 5 matching bases. Germline-derived CDR1 and CDR2 are SQVTM and ANQGSEA. The CDR3 spans 13 residues. The V and J ends lost 5 bases and 7 bases respectively, with 17 bases between them. The CDR3 region is CSVRGRAAGGYTF. The CDR3, as DNA: TGCAGCGTTAGGGGCAGGGCAGCTGGTGGCTACACCTTC.

The rearrangement links TRBV27 to TRBJ2-2, with 12 bases fitting TRBD2. With 4 bases clipped from V and 7 bases from J, the junction kept 7 bases outside the gene matches. Germline lookup yields CDR1 MNHEY and CDR2 SMNVEV (reference sequence). The CDR3 runs 16 residues. For the CDR3, the DNA is TGTGCCAGCAGTTCCCTAGCGGGGGGGCTCGGCGGGGAGCTGTTTTTT. This translates into CASSSLAGGLGGELFF.

The chain employs TRBV7-9 and TRBJ2-3; D is unresolved. Per germline, CDR1 SEHNR and CDR2 FQNEAQ (reference sequence). With 2 bases removed from V and 1 base from J, the gap between germline ends came to 7 bases. CDR3 length: 14 amino acids. The chain's CDR3 is CASSLFEGTDTQYF. CDR3 nucleotide sequence: TGTGCCAGCAGCTTATTTGAGGGCACAGATACGCAGTATTTT.

V is TRBV29-1 and J is TRBJ1-1; possible D gene TRBD1, 5 bases. Trimming left V 4 bases short and J 5 bases short, with 20 bases between. This CDR3 region has 15 residues. CDR1 and CDR2 (germline): SQVTM, ANQGSEA. The CDR3 here is CSVVKPQVVWTEAFF. The CDR3 coding sequence is TGCAGCGTTGTAAAGCCACAGGTTGTGTGGACTGAAGCTTTCTTT.

The chain links TRBV18 to TRBJ1-2; D possibly corresponds to TRBD1 (5 bases). V lost 5 bases and J 2 bases, leaving 6 bases between the germline ends. CDR3 length: 12 residues. Germline CDR1 reads KGHSH; CDR2 reads LQKENI. The CDR3 sequence is CASSSGNYGYTF. CDR3 DNA sequence: TGTGCCAGCTCATCAGGGAACTATGGCTACACCTTC.

This chain uses TRBV2 with TRBJ1-2; D call uncertain. This CDR3 is 14 amino acids long. V lost 5 bases, J lost 3 bases, and 13 bases lay in between. Germline V gives CDR1 SNHLY, CDR2 FYNNEI. The CDR3 DNA follows: TGTGCCAGCAGTCCCGTGGGATCATACTATGGCTACACCTTC. Its protein is CASSPVGSYYGYTF. Drawing the rest from reference TRBV2 and TRBJ1-2, the complete variable domain is EPEVTQTPSHQVTQMGQEVILRCVPISNHLYFYWYRQILGQKVEFLVSFYNNEISEKSEIFDDQFSVERPDGSNFTLKIRSTKLEDSAMYFCASSPVGSYYGYTFGSGTRLTVV.

J is TRBJ1-6 and V is TRBV30, with a tentative D call TRBD1 (5 bases). V shed 8 bases and J shed 9 bases, with 23 bases lying between them. This CDR3 has 15 amino acids. The germline V gene encodes CDR1 GTSNPN and CDR2 SVGIG (reference sequence). CDR3 sequence: CAGLRDSAIASPLHF. For the CDR3, the DNA is TGTGCCGGGTTGCGGGACTCAGCAATCGCTTCACCCCTCCACTTT.

This clone has only one observation. The rearrangement links TRBV30 to TRBJ1-5; D uncertain. CDR1 is GTSNPN, CDR2 SVGIG, per germline (reference sequence). The V end was cut by 0 bases, the J end by 4 bases, with 13 bases between. The CDR3 has 15 amino acids. The CDR3 DNA follows: TGTGCCTGGAGTGTTTCCCGAGTCAAGAATCAGCCCCAGCATTTT. Protein product: CAWSVSRVKNQPQHF.

The V gene is TRBV30, the J gene TRBJ1-6, with 11 bases lining up with TRBD1. CDR1 and CDR2 from the germline V gene are GTSNPN and SVGIG (reference sequence). The CDR3 runs 18 residues. V was clipped by 6 bases and J by 6 bases; unmatched bases: 16. The CDR3 protein is CACYPGRDRGTPNSPLHF. The CDR3, as DNA: TGTGCCTGTTACCCAGGGCGGGACAGGGGGACCCCTAATTCACCCCTCCACTTT.

There are a few counts of this clone. The chain carries TRBV19 and TRBJ2-5, with D perhaps TRBD2 (6 bases). Per germline, CDR1 LNHDA and CDR2 SQIVND (reference sequence). The V end was cut by 8 bases, the J end by 3 bases, with 13 bases between. This CDR3 region has 13 residues. The CDR3 loop reads CASGDLDKETQYF. CDR3 DNA: TGTGCCAGTGGGGACTTAGACAAAGAGACCCAGTACTTC.

Points on this clone: A junction boundary mismatches the germline segment, possibly from a read error. The sample contains more than one DNA sequence encoding this CDR3. This chain connects TRBV30 to TRBJ1-5; the D is unclear. CDR1 and CDR2 from the germline V gene are GTSNPN and SVGIG (reference sequence). The CDR3 spans 14 residues. The CDR3 region has the DNA TGTGCATGGAGTGTGGGTGGGGATGATCAGCCCCAGCATTTT. Encoded protein: CAWSVGGDDQPQHF.

CDR3 amino acids: CASSSSNSNQPQHF. In nucleotides, the CDR3 is TGTGCCAGCTCGTCCAGTAATAGCAATCAGCCCCAGCATTTT. The genes are TRBV18 and TRBJ1-5; D not certain. Germline CDR1 reads KGHSH; CDR2 reads LQKENI. The length of the CDR3 is 14 residues. Trimming removed 6 bases at V and 0 bases at J, with 9 bases between.

The chain carries TRBV19 and TRBJ1-6, with 9 nucleotides matching TRBD1. In germline, CDR1 is LNHDA, CDR2 SQIVND (reference sequence). V lost 10 bases and J lost 5; bases outside the gene matches: 3. This CDR3 is 13 amino acids long. The CDR3: CATRTGDNSPLHF. In DNA form, the CDR3 reads TGTGCCACACGGACAGGGGATAATTCACCCCTCCACTTT.

The rearrangement joins TRBV7-8 to TRBJ2-7, with 9 bases that match TRBD2. CDR3 length: 12 residues. The V and J ends lost 6 bases and 9 bases, in that order; junction bases with no gene match: 6. Germline-derived CDR1 and CDR2 are SGHVS and FQNEAQ. The DNA of the CDR3 is TGTGCCAGCAGTTTCCTAGCGGGGTGGCAGTACTTC. This translates into CASSFLAGWQYF.

V gene TRBV18 combines with J gene TRBJ1-2; 7 nucleotides agree with TRBD1. Germline CDR1 reads KGHSH; CDR2 reads LQKENI. V lost 6 bases to trimming and J lost 9 bases; unmatched junction nucleotides: 16. The CDR3 has 15 residues. The CDR3 protein is CASSRSRQGQSSYTF. CDR3 nucleotides: TGTGCCAGCTCGCGGTCCCGACAGGGTCAGAGTAGCTACACCTTC.

The genes are TRBV28 and TRBJ1-1; 11 nucleotides line up with TRBD1. This CDR3 is built from 14 residues. Germline CDR1 and CDR2: MDHEN and SYDVKM. The V segment lost 8 bases and the J segment 5 bases; nucleotides outside the gene matches: 7. The CDR3 sequence is CASGGQGAWTEAFF. The CDR3, as DNA: TGTGCCAGCGGCGGACAGGGGGCTTGGACTGAAGCTTTCTTT.

A few counts support this clone. The chain is built from TRBV6-6 and TRBJ1-3; the D is unclear. Trimming took off 2 bases at V and 0 bases at J, with 5 bases between the two ends. The CDR3 totals 14 residues. Germline V gene sequence: CDR1 MNHNY, CDR2 SVGAGI (reference sequence). The CDR3 loop reads CASSYGGSGNTIYF. The CDR3 bases are TGTGCCAGCAGTTACGGAGGCTCTGGAAACACCATATATTTT.

The chain couples TRBV5-4 to TRBJ2-2; possibly TRBD2 for D (5 bases). Trimming took 4 bases from V and 4 from J, leaving 20 bases between them. The CDR3 has 17 amino acids. Germline CDR1 reads SGHNT; CDR2 reads YYREEE (reference sequence). The CDR3 DNA reads TGTGCCAGCAGCCCTAGACCAGGAAGAGAGGGCACCGGGGAGCTGTTTTTT. This encodes CASSPRPGREGTGELFF.

The chain recombines TRBV20-1 with TRBJ1-2; no definite D call. V lost 0 bases and J 4 bases, leaving 3 bases between the germline ends. The CDR3 runs 11 residues. In germline, CDR1 is DFQATT, CDR2 SNEGSKA (reference sequence). The CDR3 DNA sequence: TGCAGTGCTAGAGATTCCTATGGCTACACCTTC. Protein product: CSARDSYGYTF.

V and J are TRBV4-3 and TRBJ2-3; 13 bases fit TRBD2. Germline CDR1 is LGHNA and CDR2 is YSLEER. After removal of 0 bases from V and 4 bases from J, the junction contained 7 bases not matched to a gene. CDR3 length equals 18 residues. For the CDR3, the DNA is TGCGCCAGCAGCCAAGATCATACTAGCGGGGGGGCTGCAGATACGCAGTATTTT. Translated: CASSQDHTSGGAADTQYF.